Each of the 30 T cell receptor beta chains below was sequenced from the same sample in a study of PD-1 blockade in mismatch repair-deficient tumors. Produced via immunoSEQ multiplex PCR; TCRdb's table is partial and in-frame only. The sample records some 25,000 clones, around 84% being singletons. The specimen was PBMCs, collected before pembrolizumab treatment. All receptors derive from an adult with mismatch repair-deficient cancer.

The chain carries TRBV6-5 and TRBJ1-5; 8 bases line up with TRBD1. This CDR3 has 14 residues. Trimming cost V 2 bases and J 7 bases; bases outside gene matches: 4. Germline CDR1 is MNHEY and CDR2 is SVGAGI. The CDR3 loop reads CASSYGRGLQPQHF. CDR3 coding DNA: TGTGCCAGCAGTTACGGCAGGGGGCTCCAGCCCCAGCATTTT.

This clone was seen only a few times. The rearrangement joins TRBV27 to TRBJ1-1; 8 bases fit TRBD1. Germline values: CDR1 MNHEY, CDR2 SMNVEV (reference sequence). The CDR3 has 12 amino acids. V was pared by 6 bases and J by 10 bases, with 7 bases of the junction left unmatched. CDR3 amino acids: CASRSPTGVAFF. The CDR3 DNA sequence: TGTGCCAGCAGGTCCCCGACAGGGGTAGCTTTCTTT.

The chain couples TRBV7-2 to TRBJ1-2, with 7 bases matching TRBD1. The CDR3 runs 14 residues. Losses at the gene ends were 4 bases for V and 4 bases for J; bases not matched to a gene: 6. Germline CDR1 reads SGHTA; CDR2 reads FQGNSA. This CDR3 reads CASSSTTGTYGYTF. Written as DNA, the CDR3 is TGTGCCAGCAGCTCAACGACAGGGACCTATGGCTACACCTTC.

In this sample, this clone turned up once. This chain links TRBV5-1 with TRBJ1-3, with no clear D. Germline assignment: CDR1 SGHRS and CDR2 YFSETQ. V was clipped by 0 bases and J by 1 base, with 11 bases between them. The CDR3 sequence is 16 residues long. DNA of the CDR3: TGCGCCAGCAGCTTGGCCTTCGGTGTATCTGGAAACACCATATATTTT. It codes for CASSLAFGVSGNTIYF. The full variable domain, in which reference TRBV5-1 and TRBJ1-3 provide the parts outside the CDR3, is KAGVTQTPRYLIKTRGQQVTLSCSPISGHRSVSWYQQTPGQGLQFLFEYFSETQRNKGNFPGRFSGRQFSNSRSEMNVSTLELGDSALYLCASSLAFGVSGNTIYFGEGSWLTVV.

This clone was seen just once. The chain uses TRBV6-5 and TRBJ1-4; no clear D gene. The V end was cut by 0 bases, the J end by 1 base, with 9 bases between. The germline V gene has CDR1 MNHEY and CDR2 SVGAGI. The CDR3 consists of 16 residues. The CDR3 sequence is CASSYSRSGTNEKLFF. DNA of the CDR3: TGTGCCAGCAGTTACTCACGCTCGGGAACTAATGAAAAACTGTTTTTT.

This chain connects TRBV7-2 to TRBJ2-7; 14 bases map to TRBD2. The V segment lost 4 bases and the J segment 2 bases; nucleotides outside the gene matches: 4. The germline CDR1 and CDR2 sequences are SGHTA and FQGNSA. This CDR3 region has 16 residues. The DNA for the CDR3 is TGTGCCAGCAGCTCCTTGACTAGCGGGAGGGCCTACGAGCAGTACTTC. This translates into CASSSLTSGRAYEQYF.

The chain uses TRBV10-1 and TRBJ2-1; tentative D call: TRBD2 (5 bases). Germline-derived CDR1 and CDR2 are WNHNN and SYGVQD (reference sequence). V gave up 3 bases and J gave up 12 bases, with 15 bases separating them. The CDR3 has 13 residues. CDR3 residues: CASSESRGRRQFF. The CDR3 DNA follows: TGCGCCAGCAGTGAATCGAGAGGGCGTAGGCAGTTCTTC.

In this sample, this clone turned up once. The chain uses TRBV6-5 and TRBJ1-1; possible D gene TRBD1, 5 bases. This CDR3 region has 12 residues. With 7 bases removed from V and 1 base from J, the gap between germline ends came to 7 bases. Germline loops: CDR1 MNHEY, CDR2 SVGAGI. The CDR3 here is CASTTGNTEAFF. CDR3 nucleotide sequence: TGTGCCAGCACCACAGGGAACACTGAAGCTTTCTTT.

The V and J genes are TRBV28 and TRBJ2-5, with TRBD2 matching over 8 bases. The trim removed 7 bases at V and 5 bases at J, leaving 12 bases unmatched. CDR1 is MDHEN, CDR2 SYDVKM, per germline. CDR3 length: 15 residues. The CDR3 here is CASTPPPGGDETQYF. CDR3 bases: TGTGCCAGCACCCCCCCGCCGGGAGGGGATGAGACCCAGTACTTC.

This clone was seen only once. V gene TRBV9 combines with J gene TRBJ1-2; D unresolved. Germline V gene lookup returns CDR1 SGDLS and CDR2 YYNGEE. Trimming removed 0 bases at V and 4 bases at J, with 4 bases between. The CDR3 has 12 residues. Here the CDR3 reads CASSVGSYGYTF. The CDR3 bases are TGTGCCAGCAGCGTAGGCAGCTATGGCTACACCTTC.

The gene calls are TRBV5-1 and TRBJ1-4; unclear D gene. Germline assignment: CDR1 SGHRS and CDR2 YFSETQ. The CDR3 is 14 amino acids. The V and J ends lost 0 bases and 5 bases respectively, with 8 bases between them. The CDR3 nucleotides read TGCGCCAGCAGCTTGGACAGCCTGAATGAAAAACTGTTTTTT. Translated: CASSLDSLNEKLFF.

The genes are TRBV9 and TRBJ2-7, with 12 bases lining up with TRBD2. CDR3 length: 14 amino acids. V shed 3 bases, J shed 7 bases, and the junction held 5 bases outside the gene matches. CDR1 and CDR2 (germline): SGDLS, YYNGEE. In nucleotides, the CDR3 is TGTGCCAGCAGCGCAGCCGGACTAGCGGGAGAGCAGTACTTC. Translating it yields CASSAAGLAGEQYF.

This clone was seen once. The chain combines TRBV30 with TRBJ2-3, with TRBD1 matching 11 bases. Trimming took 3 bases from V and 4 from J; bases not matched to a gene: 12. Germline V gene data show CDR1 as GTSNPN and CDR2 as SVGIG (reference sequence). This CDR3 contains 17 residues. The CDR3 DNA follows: TGTGCCTGGAGCGTCCACCCCGTGGGACAGGGGGCAGATACGCAGTATTTT. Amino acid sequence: CAWSVHPVGQGADTQYF. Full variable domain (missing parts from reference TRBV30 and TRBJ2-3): SQTIHQWPATLVQPVGSPLSLECTVEGTSNPNLYWYRQAAGRGLQLLFYSVGIGQISSEVPQNLSASRPQDRQFILSSKKLLLSDSGFYLCAWSVHPVGQGADTQYFGPGTRLTVL.

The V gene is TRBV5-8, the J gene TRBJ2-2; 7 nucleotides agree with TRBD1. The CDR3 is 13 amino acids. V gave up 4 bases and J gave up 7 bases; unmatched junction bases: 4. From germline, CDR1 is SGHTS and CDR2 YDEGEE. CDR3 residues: CASSIRDSGELFF. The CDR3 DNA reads TGTGCCAGCAGCATAAGGGACAGCGGGGAGCTGTTTTTT.

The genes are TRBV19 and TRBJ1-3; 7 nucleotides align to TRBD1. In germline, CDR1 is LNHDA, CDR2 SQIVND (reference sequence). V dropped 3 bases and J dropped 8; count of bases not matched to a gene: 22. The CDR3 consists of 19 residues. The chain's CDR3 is CASSILVGTEEVEQDTIYF. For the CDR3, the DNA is TGTGCCAGTAGTATTCTCGTGGGGACAGAGGAAGTAGAACAAGACACCATATATTTT.

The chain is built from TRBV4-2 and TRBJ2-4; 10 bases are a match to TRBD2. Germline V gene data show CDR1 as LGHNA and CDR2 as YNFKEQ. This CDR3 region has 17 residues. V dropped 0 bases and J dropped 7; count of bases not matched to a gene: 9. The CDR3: CASSQDGAGGPLNIQYF. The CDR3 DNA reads TGTGCCAGCAGCCAAGATGGAGCGGGAGGGCCATTGAACATTCAGTACTTC.

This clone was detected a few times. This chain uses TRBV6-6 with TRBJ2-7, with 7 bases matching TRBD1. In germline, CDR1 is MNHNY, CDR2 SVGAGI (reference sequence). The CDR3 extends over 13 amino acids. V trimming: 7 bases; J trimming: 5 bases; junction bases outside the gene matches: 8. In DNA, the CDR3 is TGTGCCAGCAACCGACAGGGAGTCAACGAGCAGTACTTC. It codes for CASNRQGVNEQYF.

In DNA form, the CDR3 reads TGCGCCAGCAGTGACCCCGGGACAGGACGAATTGAGCAGTTCTTC. Protein: CASSDPGTGRIEQFF. The V gene is TRBV10-2, the J gene TRBJ2-1; 8 bases line up with TRBD1. The ends lost 3 bases at V and 9 bases at J; junction bases unmatched: 10. CDR1 and CDR2 (germline): WSHSY, SAAADI. There are 15 residues in the CDR3.

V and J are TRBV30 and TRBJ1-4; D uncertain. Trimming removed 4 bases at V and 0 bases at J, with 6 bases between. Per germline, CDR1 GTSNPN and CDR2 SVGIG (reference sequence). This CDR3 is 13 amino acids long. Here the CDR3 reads CAWTRATNEKLFF. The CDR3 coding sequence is TGTGCCTGGACCCGGGCAACTAATGAAAAACTGTTTTTT.

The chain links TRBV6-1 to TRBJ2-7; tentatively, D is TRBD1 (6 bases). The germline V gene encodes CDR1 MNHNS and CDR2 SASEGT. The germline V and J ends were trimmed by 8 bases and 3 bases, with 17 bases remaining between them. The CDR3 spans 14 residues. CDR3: CASRRQDRDYEQYF. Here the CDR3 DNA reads TGTGCCAGCCGACGACAGGATAGGGACTACGAGCAGTACTTC.

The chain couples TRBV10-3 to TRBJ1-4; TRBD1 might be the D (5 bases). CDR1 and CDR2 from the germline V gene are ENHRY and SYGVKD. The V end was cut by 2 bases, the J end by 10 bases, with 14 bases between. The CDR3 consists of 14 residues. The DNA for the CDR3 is TGTGCCATCAGTGAGACAGGAGTGGAAGGAAAACTGTTTTTT. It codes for CAISETGVEGKLFF.

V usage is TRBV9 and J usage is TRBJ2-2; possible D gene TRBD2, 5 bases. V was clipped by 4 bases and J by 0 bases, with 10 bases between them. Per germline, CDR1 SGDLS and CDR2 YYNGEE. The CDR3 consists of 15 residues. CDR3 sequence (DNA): TGTGCCAGCAGCCCGAGGGCGGCGAACACCGGGGAGCTGTTTTTT. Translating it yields CASSPRAANTGELFF.

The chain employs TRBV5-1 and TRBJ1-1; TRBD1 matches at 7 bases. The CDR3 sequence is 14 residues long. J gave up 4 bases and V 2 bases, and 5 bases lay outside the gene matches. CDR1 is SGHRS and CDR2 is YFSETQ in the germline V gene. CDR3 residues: CASSLGGAFTEAFF. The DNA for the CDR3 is TGCGCCAGCAGCTTAGGGGGCGCATTCACTGAAGCTTTCTTT.

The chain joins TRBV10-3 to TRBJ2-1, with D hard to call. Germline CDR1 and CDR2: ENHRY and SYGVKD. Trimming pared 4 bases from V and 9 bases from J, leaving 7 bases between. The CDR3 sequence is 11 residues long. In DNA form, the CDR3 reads TGTGCCATCAGTGGTCTCGGTGAGCAGTTCTTC. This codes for CAISGLGEQFF.

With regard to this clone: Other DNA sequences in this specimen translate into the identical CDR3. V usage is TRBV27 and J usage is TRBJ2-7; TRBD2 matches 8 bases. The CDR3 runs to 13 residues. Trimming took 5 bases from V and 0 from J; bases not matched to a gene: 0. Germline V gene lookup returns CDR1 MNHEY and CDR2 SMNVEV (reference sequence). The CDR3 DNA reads TGTGCCAGCAGTAGCGGGAGCTCCTACGAGCAGTACTTC. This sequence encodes CASSSGSSYEQYF.

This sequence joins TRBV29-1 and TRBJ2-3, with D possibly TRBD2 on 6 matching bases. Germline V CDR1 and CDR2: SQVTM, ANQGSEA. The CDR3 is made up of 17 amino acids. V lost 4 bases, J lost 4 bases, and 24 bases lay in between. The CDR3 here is CSVGWAGTPRGADTQYF. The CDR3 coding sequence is TGCAGCGTTGGATGGGCCGGGACTCCTCGAGGGGCAGATACGCAGTATTTT.

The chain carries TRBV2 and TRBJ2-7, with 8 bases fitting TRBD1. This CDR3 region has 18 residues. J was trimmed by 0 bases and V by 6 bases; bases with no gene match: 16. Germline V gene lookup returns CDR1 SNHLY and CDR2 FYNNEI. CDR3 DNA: TGTGCCAGCAGCACCCTGCCCGGCCGGGACAGGAGCTCCTACGAGCAGTACTTC. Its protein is CASSTLPGRDRSSYEQYF. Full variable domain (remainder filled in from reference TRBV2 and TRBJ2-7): EPEVTQTPSHQVTQMGQEVILRCVPISNHLYFYWYRQILGQKVEFLVSFYNNEISEKSEIFDDQFSVERPDGSNFTLKIRSTKLEDSAMYFCASSTLPGRDRSSYEQYFGPGTRLTVT.

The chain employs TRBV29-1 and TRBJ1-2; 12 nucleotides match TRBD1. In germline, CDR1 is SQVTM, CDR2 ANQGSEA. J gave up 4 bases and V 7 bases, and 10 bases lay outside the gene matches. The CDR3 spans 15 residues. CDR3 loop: CSAPIPGQGAYGYTF. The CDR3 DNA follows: TGCAGCGCCCCCATCCCGGGACAGGGGGCCTATGGCTACACCTTC.

Here the CDR3 reads CASSLERDTEAFF. The DNA for the CDR3 is TGCGCCAGCAGCTTGGAGAGGGACACTGAAGCTTTCTTT. V gene TRBV5-1 combines with J gene TRBJ1-1; D is ambiguous. Between the trimmed V and J ends, which lost 0 bases and 3 bases, there was a span of 6 bases. This CDR3 region has 13 residues. Per the germline V gene, CDR1 is SGHRS and CDR2 is YFSETQ.

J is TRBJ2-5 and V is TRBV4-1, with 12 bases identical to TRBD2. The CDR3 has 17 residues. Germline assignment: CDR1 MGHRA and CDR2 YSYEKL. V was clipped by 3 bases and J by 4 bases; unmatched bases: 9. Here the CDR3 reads CASSQGYLAGGTETQYF. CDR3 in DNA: TGCGCCAGCAGCCAGGGATACCTAGCGGGAGGGACAGAGACCCAGTACTTC.